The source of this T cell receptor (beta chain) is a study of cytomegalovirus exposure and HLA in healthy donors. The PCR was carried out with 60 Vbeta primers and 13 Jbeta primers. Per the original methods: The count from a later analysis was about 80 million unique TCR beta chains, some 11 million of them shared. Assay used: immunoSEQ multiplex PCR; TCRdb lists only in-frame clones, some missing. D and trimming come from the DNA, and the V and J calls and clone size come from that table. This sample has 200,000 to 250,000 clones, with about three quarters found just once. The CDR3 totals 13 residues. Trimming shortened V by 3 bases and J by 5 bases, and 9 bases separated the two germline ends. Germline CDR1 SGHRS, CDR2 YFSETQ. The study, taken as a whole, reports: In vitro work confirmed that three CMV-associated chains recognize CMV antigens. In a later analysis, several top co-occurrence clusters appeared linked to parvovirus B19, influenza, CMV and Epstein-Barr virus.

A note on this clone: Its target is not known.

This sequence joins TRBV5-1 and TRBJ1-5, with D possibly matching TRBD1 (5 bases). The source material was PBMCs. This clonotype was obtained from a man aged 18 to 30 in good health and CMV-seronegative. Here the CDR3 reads CASSWGVDQPQHF. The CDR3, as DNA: TGCGCCAGCAGCTGGGGGGTAGATCAGCCCCAGCATTTT.